The sequence of this T cell receptor beta chain was determined in a study of OX40 agonist ivuxolimab in advanced cancers. In the study overall: Ivuxolimab, which targeted the costimulatory receptor OX40 (CD134), was an agonistic, fully human IgG2 monoclonal antibody. Intravenous ivuxolimab was administered to patients every 2 weeks at six dose levels: 0.01, 0.1, 0.3, 1.5, 3 and 10 mg/kg. Among the roughly 50 dose-escalation patients, about 20 had hepatocellular carcinoma, roughly 15 melanoma, 9 renal cell carcinoma and 9 head and neck cancer. In the dose-escalation cohort, 82.7% of patients were male, and the mean age was 60 years with a range of roughly 20 to 80. Prior anti-PD-1, anti-PD-L1 or anti-CTLA-4 therapy was permitted, and checkpoint inhibitors had been received by about 37% of dose-escalation patients. Three dose-escalation patients achieved partial responses, one with hepatocellular carcinoma and two with cutaneous melanoma. The point of sequencing TCRbeta in the periphery was to test whether ivuxolimab changed TCR sequence diversity and drove clonal T-cell expansion. The paper reports the monotherapy dose-escalation portion (N = 52 patients) of the phase I ivuxolimab trial.

To sequence the TCRbeta CDR3 region, genomic DNA was isolated from the sorted cells. The immunoSEQ Assay was used to sequence the TCRbeta CDR3 regions. The immuneACCESS repertoire file appears here via TCRdb, limited to in-frame rearrangements. These files lack a portion of the clones; in checked studies, under half of the deficit traces to unresolved V genes, and the cause of the others is not known. This sample is represented by 80,000 or so clones; approximately 89% of them were singletons. The ten largest clones represent approximately 0.2% of the sample. Looking up the germline V gene yields CDR1 SGHAT and CDR2 FQNNGV. The CDR3 covers 14 residues, taking in both the cysteine and the phenylalanine. Of the read, only the CDR3 DNA is kept; its 42 bases are in frame from base 1. Trimming takes 8 bases off V and 5 bases off J; junction bases not matched to a gene: 7. The trial excluded patients who had a history of autoimmune disease or who were on systemic immunosuppression. In every dose cohort, peripheral blood was drawn for TCR sequencing at baseline, cycle 4 day 1, and cycle 7 day 1. Samples came from an open-label, multicenter, first-in-human phase I dose-escalation trial of ivuxolimab. Adults with locally advanced or metastatic melanoma, renal cell, hepatocellular, or head and neck squamous cell carcinoma were enrolled in the trial. Before TCR sequencing, CD4+ T cells and CD8+ T cells from peripheral blood were sorted into separate populations.

Details on this clone: Its antigen target is currently unknown. Within one base of it there is no much larger clone, and no base qualities were kept.

Study-wide conclusions, independent of this receptor: At doses of 0.1 to 3.0 mg/kg, clonal expansion of both CD4+ and CD8+ T cells in blood was seen between baseline and week 6. Partial responders in the 0.1-3.0 mg/kg groups had among the lowest normalized peripheral clonal expansion, especially among CD8+ T cells. Low levels of normalized T-cell clonal expansion were also seen in some patients who did not respond. After ivuxolimab, CD8+ T cells had more expanded clones than CD4+ T cells on average. Antigen specificity was not determined for the clonally expanded peripheral T cells.

The material sequenced was CD4+ or CD8+ T cells sorted from blood, taken in a trial of the OX40 agonist ivuxolimab. This sequence originates from an adult with an advanced solid tumor such as melanoma, head and neck, liver or kidney cancer. The chain is assembled from TRBV11-2 and TRBJ1-4; TRBD1 matches 8 bases in the middle. Here is the DNA: TGTGCCAGCGGGGGGACAGGTTGGAATGAAAAACTGTTTTTT. Its protein is CASGGTGWNEKLFF. Full variable domain (CDR3 extended with the reference TRBV11-2 and TRBJ1-4 proteins): EAGVAQSPRYKIIEKRQSVAFWCNPISGHATLYWYQQILGQGPKLLIQFQNNGVVDDSQLPKDRFSAERLKGVDSTLKIQPAKLEDSAVYLCASGGTGWNEKLFFGSGTQLSVL.